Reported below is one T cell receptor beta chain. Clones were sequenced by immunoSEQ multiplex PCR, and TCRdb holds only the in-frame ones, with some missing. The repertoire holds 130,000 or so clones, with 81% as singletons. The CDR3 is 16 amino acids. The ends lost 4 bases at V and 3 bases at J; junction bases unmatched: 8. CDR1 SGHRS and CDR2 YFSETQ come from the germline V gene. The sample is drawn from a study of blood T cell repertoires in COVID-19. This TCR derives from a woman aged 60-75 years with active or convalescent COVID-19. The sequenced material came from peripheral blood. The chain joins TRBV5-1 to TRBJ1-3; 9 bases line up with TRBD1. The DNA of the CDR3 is TGCGCCAGCAGCAAAACGGGACAGGGTTTTGGAAACACCATATATTTT. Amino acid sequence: CASSKTGQGFGNTIYF. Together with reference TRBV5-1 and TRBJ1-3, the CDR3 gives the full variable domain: KAGVTQTPRYLIKTRGQQVTLSCSPISGHRSVSWYQQTPGQGLQFLFEYFSETQRNKGNFPGRFSGRQFSNSRSEMNVSTLELGDSALYLCASSKTGQGFGNTIYFGEGSWLTVV.